The rows below give T cell receptor beta chains drawn from one sample of a study of T cell responses to AZD1222 COVID-19 vaccine. Sequencing used immunoSEQ multiplex PCR; TCRdb keeps in-frame clones, though not all of them. This table has around 78,000 clones, approximately 90% appearing once. Sequenced material: peripheral blood, taken on day 0 of MenACWY control vaccination. Receptors originate from an adult in good health. Both conserved end residues are part of each CDR3. A D gene is named only where the DNA matches it firmly. The size entry is marked missing in some rows and otherwise reads once, few, many or a size class.

TRBJ2-2 TRBV6-4 few NA CASSDSVTGELFF TGTGCCAGCAGTGACTCGGTCACCGGGGAGCTGTTTTTT
TRBJ1-2 TRBV5-5 NA NA CASSVGLLNGYTF TGTGCCAGCAGCGTCGGGTTACTCAATGGCTACACCTTC
TRBJ1-5 TRBV6-1 NA NA CASSEQARVGQPQHF TGTGCCAGCAGTGAACAAGCCAGGGTGGGCCAGCCCCAGCATTTT
TRBJ1-1 TRBV30 few NA CAWSTGGVGNTEAFF TGTGCCTGGAGTACGGGAGGTGTGGGTAACACTGAAGCTTTCTTT
TRBJ1-5 TRBV27 NA NA CASGPASTPQHF TGTGCCAGCGGCCCGGCCTCTACGCCCCAGCATTTT
TRBJ2-3 TRBV7-2 NA NA CASSLAGRETDTQYF TGTGCCAGCAGCTTAGCGGGCCGGGAGACAGATACGCAGTATTTT
TRBJ2-1 TRBV6-5 NA TRBD2 CASLAGAFDNEQFF TGTGCCTCCCTAGCGGGAGCTTTTGACAATGAGCAGTTCTTC
TRBJ1-1 TRBV5-1 NA NA CASSYGGNENTEAFF TGCGCCAGCTCATACGGGGGGAACGAGAACACTGAAGCTTTCTTT
TRBJ1-5 TRBV3-1/TRBV3-2 NA TRBD1 CAIHEIGDRRDNQPQHF TGTGCCATTCATGAGATTGGGGACAGGAGGGACAATCAGCCCCAGCATTTT
TRBJ2-1 TRBV5-1 NA NA CASSLSLLYNEQFF TGCGCCAGCAGCTTGTCCCTCTTATACAATGAGCAGTTCTTC
TRBJ1-1 TRBV5-6 NA NA CASSLDRSALVNTEAFF TGTGCCAGCAGCCTCGATCGGTCCGCCCTGGTGAACACTGAAGCTTTCTTT
TRBJ1-3 TRBV30 NA TRBD1 CAWAPGQSSGNTIYF TGTGCCTGGGCACCGGGACAGAGCTCTGGAAACACCATATATTTT
TRBJ2-1 TRBV9 NA NA CASSVSDQYNEQFF TGTGCCAGCAGCGTATCGGACCAGTACAATGAGCAGTTCTTC
TRBJ2-1 TRBV18 NA NA CASSPPDRRNEQFF TGTGCCAGCTCACCACCGGATCGACGGAATGAGCAGTTCTTC
TRBJ1-4 TRBV5-6 once NA CASSLGPLSNEKLFF TGTGCCAGCAGCTTGGGGCCCCTTTCTAATGAAAAACTGTTTTTT
TRBJ1-1 TRBV10-2 once NA CASSEPNTEAFF TGCGCCAGCAGTGAACCGAACACTGAAGCTTTCTTT
TRBJ1-2 TRBV29-1 NA NA CSVEVPDGYGYTF TGCAGCGTTGAAGTACCTGACGGATATGGCTACACCTTC
TRBJ2-3 TRBV19 NA NA CASSLGGTDTQYF TGTGCCAGTAGTCTCGGGGGCACAGATACGCAGTATTTT
TRBJ2-7 TRBV5-8 NA TRBD2 CASSSSPTLSGSSYEQYF TGTGCCAGCAGCTCATCCCCCACCCTTAGCGGGAGTTCTTACGAGCAGTACTTC
TRBJ2-7 TRBV3-1/TRBV3-2 NA NA CASSHPRPGTYEQYF TGTGCCAGCAGCCACCCTCGCCCGGGTACCTACGAGCAGTACTTC
TRBJ2-7 TRBV27 NA NA CASSLRQVGYEQYF TGTGCCAGCAGTTTAAGACAGGTTGGCTACGAGCAGTACTTC
TRBJ2-3 TRBV5-1 NA TRBD1 CASSLGIQGTDTQYF TGCGCCAGCAGCTTGGGAATACAGGGGACAGATACGCAGTATTTT
TRBJ2-1 TRBV5-5 NA NA CASSLAGAYNEQFF TGTGCCAGCAGCTTGGCGGGAGCCTACAATGAGCAGTTCTTC
TRBJ1-5 TRBV6-5 NA NA CATTPGSNQPQHF TGTGCCACTACCCCGGGGAGCAATCAGCCCCAGCATTTT
TRBJ2-1 TRBV12-5 NA TRBD1 CASSPGQGRNEQFF TGTGCCTCAAGCCCGGGACAGGGTCGCAATGAGCAGTTCTTC
TRBJ2-3 TRBV7-2 NA TRBD2 CASSLGLAVVGPDTQYF TGTGCCAGCAGTCTTGGACTAGCAGTAGTGGGACCAGATACGCAGTATTTT
TRBJ2-7 TRBV2 NA NA CASSGISYEQYF TGTGCCAGCAGTGGAATCAGTTACGAGCAGTACTTC
TRBJ2-1 TRBV18 NA NA CASSPAMPYNEQFF TGTGCCAGCTCACCCGCTATGCCCTACAATGAGCAGTTCTTC
TRBJ2-1 TRBV5-6 NA TRBD2 CASSLAGPNEQFF TGTGCCAGCTCCCTAGCGGGGCCCAATGAGCAGTTCTTC
TRBJ1-1 TRBV5-6 NA NA CASSFRQDVNTEAFF TGTGCCAGCAGCTTCCGTCAGGACGTGAACACTGAAGCTTTCTTT
TRBJ1-1 TRBV19 NA TRBD1 CATHQGGNTEAFF TGTGCCACCCACCAGGGGGGGAACACTGAAGCTTTCTTT
TRBJ2-7 TRBV25-1 NA NA CASSFQGGRNEQYF TGTGCCAGCAGCTTTCAAGGGGGTCGGAACGAGCAGTACTTC
TRBJ2-7 TRBV5-1 NA TRBD2 CASSPGEGTYEQYF TGCGCCAGCAGCCCGGGGGAGGGGACCTACGAGCAGTACTTC
TRBJ2-5 TRBV12-3/TRBV12-4 NA NA CASSFRLLETQYF TGTGCCAGCAGTTTTCGGCTGTTAGAGACCCAGTACTTC
TRBJ2-7 TRBV6-5 NA NA CASSKQGPYEQYF TGTGCCAGCAGTAAACAGGGTCCCTACGAGCAGTACTTC
TRBJ1-3 TRBV30 NA NA CAWGSLSGNTIYF TGTGCCTGGGGTTCCCTCTCTGGAAACACCATATATTTT
TRBJ1-5 TRBV7-8 NA NA CASRQGQNQPQHF TGTGCCAGCAGACAGGGCCAAAATCAGCCCCAGCATTTT
TRBJ2-2 TRBV19 once TRBD2 CASSMGRDTGELFF TGTGCCAGTAGTATGGGGAGGGACACCGGGGAGCTGTTTTTT
TRBJ2-7 TRBV5-1 NA NA CASSWDDRYEQYF TGCGCCAGCAGCTGGGACGATCGGTACGAGCAGTACTTC
TRBJ1-1 TRBV11-2 NA NA CASSLDSAEAFF TGTGCCAGCAGCTTAGACAGCGCTGAAGCTTTCTTT
TRBJ2-7 TRBV5-4 NA TRBD1 CASSFETGTGGPEQYF TGTGCCAGCAGCTTTGAGACCGGGACAGGGGGCCCCGAGCAGTACTTC
TRBJ1-1 TRBV21-1 NA NA CASTERGTEAFF TGTGCCAGCACCGAACGGGGTACTGAAGCTTTCTTT
TRBJ2-7 TRBV7-8 NA NA CASSLAPETSTYEQYF TGTGCCAGCAGCTTAGCGCCTGAGACATCAACCTACGAGCAGTACTTC
TRBJ2-7 TRBV28 NA NA CASSFWTGSSYEQYF TGTGCCAGCAGTTTTTGGACGGGGAGCTCCTACGAGCAGTACTTC